These T cell receptor beta chains were read from a single sample in a study of T cells expressing NK-cell markers. TCRdb re-analyzed the 5' RACE reads; it lists each CDR3 protein once, without DNA. Recorded for this sample: roughly 280,000 distinct CDR3 sequences. The sample taken for sequencing was blood T cells: a sorted CD56 or NKG2C T cell subset, CD4+ or CD8+ T cells, or bulk PBMC T cells (not recorded which). The source is a man between 18 and 29 years old in good health. CDR3s include the opening cysteine and the closing phenylalanine or tryptophan. The order of the fields is V gene, J gene, CDR3 protein.

V gene: TRBV6-2/TRBV6-3
J gene: TRBJ2-7
CDR3 protein: CASSYAGTVRNEQYF

V gene: TRBV29-1
J gene: TRBJ2-1
CDR3 protein: CSVLLAIWTSADEQFF

V gene: TRBV18
J gene: TRBJ2-5
CDR3 protein: CASSPLGPPVETQYF

V gene: TRBV5-4
J gene: TRBJ2-1
CDR3 protein: CASSLGAAKEQFF

V gene: TRBV7-8
J gene: TRBJ1-1
CDR3 protein: CASSLRWQGEAFF

V gene: TRBV12-3/TRBV12-4
J gene: TRBJ2-5
CDR3 protein: CASSLGSQETQYF

V gene: TRBV20-1
J gene: TRBJ2-4
CDR3 protein: CSAAGTRRNIQYF

V gene: TRBV6-5
J gene: TRBJ1-1
CDR3 protein: CASSNPLDKVNTEAFF

V gene: TRBV12-3/TRBV12-4
J gene: TRBJ2-5
CDR3 protein: CASSLTGLAGKETQYF

V gene: TRBV6-1
J gene: TRBJ2-7
CDR3 protein: CASSLPGRVYEQYF

V gene: TRBV2
J gene: TRBJ2-1
CDR3 protein: CASSLASGSANEQFF

V gene: TRBV28
J gene: TRBJ2-5
CDR3 protein: CASSLGGAGDQETQYF

V gene: TRBV5-4
J gene: TRBJ2-3
CDR3 protein: CASSPPGLAPSTDTQYF

V gene: TRBV12-3/TRBV12-4
J gene: TRBJ1-1
CDR3 protein: CASRTIHRGGNTEAFF

V gene: TRBV10-3
J gene: TRBJ2-1
CDR3 protein: CAISESGQSHNEQFF

V gene: TRBV12-3/TRBV12-4
J gene: TRBJ1-5
CDR3 protein: CASSWGDRGLSQPQHF

V gene: TRBV30
J gene: TRBJ2-1
CDR3 protein: CAWSVLAGGGEQFF

V gene: TRBV28
J gene: TRBJ2-7
CDR3 protein: CASSFSVYEQYF

V gene: TRBV2
J gene: TRBJ2-1
CDR3 protein: CASNRGYEQFF

V gene: TRBV12-3/TRBV12-4
J gene: TRBJ1-2
CDR3 protein: CASSPGTGYTF

V gene: TRBV18
J gene: TRBJ2-5
CDR3 protein: CASSPRGNAQETQYF

V gene: TRBV6-1
J gene: TRBJ2-5
CDR3 protein: CASSEGRRHQETQYF

V gene: TRBV15
J gene: TRBJ1-5
CDR3 protein: CATYYAQGPQAQHF

V gene: TRBV7-2
J gene: TRBJ2-7
CDR3 protein: CASSLVAGLGSYEQYF

V gene: TRBV5-5
J gene: TRBJ2-1
CDR3 protein: CASSLGYGGNEQFF

V gene: TRBV11-2
J gene: TRBJ2-1
CDR3 protein: CASSLDRDRGPFF

V gene: TRBV30
J gene: TRBJ2-1
CDR3 protein: CAWSSTGATLSRSYNEQFF

V gene: TRBV6-1
J gene: TRBJ1-5
CDR3 protein: CASRDTENQPQHF

V gene: TRBV29-1
J gene: TRBJ2-1
CDR3 protein: CSVEEGRAGLYNEQFF

V gene: TRBV28
J gene: TRBJ1-1
CDR3 protein: CASSLHSLNTEAFF

V gene: TRBV18
J gene: TRBJ1-2
CDR3 protein: CASSSTGVTNYGYTF

V gene: TRBV11-2
J gene: TRBJ2-1
CDR3 protein: CASSLGTSASHEQFF

V gene: TRBV5-1
J gene: TRBJ2-7
CDR3 protein: CASSPGHYEQYF

V gene: TRBV7-9
J gene: TRBJ2-1
CDR3 protein: CASSQRGLTYNEQFF

V gene: TRBV28
J gene: TRBJ2-1
CDR3 protein: CASSNSPREQFF

V gene: TRBV20-1
J gene: TRBJ2-1
CDR3 protein: CSANPGTHKYNEQFF

V gene: TRBV6-2/TRBV6-3
J gene: TRBJ2-1
CDR3 protein: CASRPPTGVGGDNEQFF

V gene: TRBV20-1
J gene: TRBJ2-1
CDR3 protein: CSARDQDSGEQFF

V gene: TRBV7-7
J gene: TRBJ2-7
CDR3 protein: CASSPNARGAYEQYF

V gene: TRBV12-3/TRBV12-4
J gene: TRBJ2-7
CDR3 protein: CASSLVKDEQYF

V gene: TRBV20-1
J gene: TRBJ2-2
CDR3 protein: CSARDPRYSAPNTGELFF